These 11 T cell receptor beta chains were all obtained from the same sample, sequenced in a study of CD8+ T cells in alopecia areata. Following RNA extraction, reverse transcription yielded cDNA that acted as the sequencing template. The protocol was immunoSEQ multiplex PCR, while the TCRdb copy is restricted to in-frame clones and leaves out a portion. Here the sample spans roughly 110,000 clones, about 59% being singletons. Treatment: oral pan-JAK inhibitor, 5-10 mg twice daily. The sample in question was CD8+ T cells sorted from blood, obtained at week 24, from a patient treated with tofacitinib. Receptors were obtained from a human donor with alopecia areata.

This sequence joins TRBV29-1 and TRBJ2-7; no clear D gene. The germline V gene encodes CDR1 SQVTM and CDR2 ANQGSEA. The V end lost 4 bases, the J end lost 4 bases, and 5 bases lay between the germline ends. The CDR3 length is 10 residues. The CDR3 sequence is CSVGEYEQYF. CDR3 sequence (DNA): TGCAGCGTTGGAGAGTACGAGCAGTACTTC.

CDR3 residues: CASRIGVAAGELFF. In nucleotides, the CDR3 is TGTGCCAGCAGGATTGGGGTTGCGGCCGGGGAGCTGTTTTTT. This sequence joins TRBV25-1 and TRBJ2-2; D is unclear. Trimming removed 6 bases from V and 6 bases from J, with 14 bases in between. Germline V gene sequence: CDR1 MGHDK, CDR2 SYGVNS. The CDR3 has 14 residues.

In this sample, this clone turned up once. V gene TRBV6-1 combines with J gene TRBJ2-6; D is uncertain. Germline CDR1 is MNHNS and CDR2 is SASEGT. V lost 6 bases, J lost 0 bases, and 6 bases lay in between. This CDR3 region has 14 residues. The CDR3 DNA reads as TGTGCCAGCAGCAACAGCTCTGGGGCCAACGTCCTGACTTTC. Amino acid sequence: CASSNSSGANVLTF.

V and J are TRBV7-6 and TRBJ2-3; 9 positions match TRBD2. This CDR3 contains 16 residues. After removal of 5 bases from V and 4 bases from J, the junction contained 10 bases not matched to a gene. Per germline, CDR1 SGHVS and CDR2 FNYEAQ. CDR3 sequence reads: CASSILSGGGADTQYF. In DNA, the CDR3 is TGTGCCAGCAGCATACTTAGCGGGGGTGGTGCAGATACGCAGTATTTT.

The chain couples TRBV14 to TRBJ2-7; 8 bases line up with TRBD2. This CDR3 has 17 residues. V lost 0 bases to trimming and J lost 2 bases; unmatched junction nucleotides: 9. Germline V gene data show CDR1 as SGHDN and CDR2 as FVKESK. CDR3 protein: CASSQDPVRGGTYEQYF. In DNA, the CDR3 is TGTGCCAGCAGCCAAGATCCTGTACGGGGGGGAACCTACGAGCAGTACTTC.

A note on this clone: No conserved phenylalanine or tryptophan is present at the end of the CDR3, so a read error is the likely explanation. The V call is TRBV25-1, the J call TRBJ1-2, with unresolved D. The CDR3 sequence is 10 residues long. V was shortened by 3 bases and J by 4 bases, with 0 bases between the two germline ends. Per germline, CDR1 MGHDK and CDR2 SYGVNS. As DNA, the CDR3 is TGTGCCAGCAGTGACTATGGCTACACCTCC. It encodes CASSDYGYTS.

This clone was observed a handful of times. The rearrangement joins TRBV30 to TRBJ2-5, with D perhaps matching TRBD1 (6 bases). Germline CDR1 is GTSNPN and CDR2 is SVGIG (reference sequence). CDR3 length: 16 residues. Trimming stripped 2 bases from V and 2 bases from J, with 18 bases between. The chain's CDR3 is CAWSRTTGTLQETQYF. CDR3 DNA sequence: TGTGCCTGGAGTCGCACGACAGGCACACTTCAAGAGACCCAGTACTTC.

A remark on this clone: This same CDR3 is encoded by further DNA sequences in the sample. The chain is built from TRBV30 and TRBJ1-1; no reliable D call. There are 12 residues in the CDR3. Per germline, CDR1 GTSNPN and CDR2 SVGIG (reference sequence). V was cut by 0 bases and J by 3 bases, with 5 bases left in between. The chain's CDR3 is CAWSVTDTEAFF. The CDR3 bases are TGTGCCTGGAGTGTAACAGACACTGAAGCTTTCTTT.

This chain connects TRBV11-1 to TRBJ1-2, with 7 bases that match TRBD1. Germline V lookup: CDR1 SGHAT, CDR2 FQDESV (reference sequence). V lost 2 bases to trimming and J lost 0 bases; unmatched junction nucleotides: 3. There are 15 residues in the CDR3. The CDR3 spells CASSLRDSANYGYTF. The CDR3 nucleotides read TGTGCCAGCAGCTTACGGGACAGCGCTAACTATGGCTACACCTTC.

The chain combines TRBV6-5 with TRBJ2-4; D may be TRBD1 (6 bases). The CDR3 is 15 residues long. Trimming stripped 4 bases from V and 9 bases from J, with 19 bases between. Looked up from germline, CDR1 is MNHEY and CDR2 is SVGAGI. The CDR3 protein is CASSSFEDSYGIQYF. The CDR3 DNA is TGTGCCAGCAGTTCGTTCGAGGACAGTTATGGCATTCAGTACTTC.

V and J are TRBV30 and TRBJ2-2; no reliable D call. Germline CDR1 and CDR2: GTSNPN and SVGIG (reference sequence). CDR3 length: 13 residues. V lost 4 bases to trimming and J lost 6 bases, with 12 bases between them. The CDR3, as DNA: TGTGCCTGGACCAATTGGGAAGCCGGGGAGCTGTTTTTT. This translates into CAWTNWEAGELFF.